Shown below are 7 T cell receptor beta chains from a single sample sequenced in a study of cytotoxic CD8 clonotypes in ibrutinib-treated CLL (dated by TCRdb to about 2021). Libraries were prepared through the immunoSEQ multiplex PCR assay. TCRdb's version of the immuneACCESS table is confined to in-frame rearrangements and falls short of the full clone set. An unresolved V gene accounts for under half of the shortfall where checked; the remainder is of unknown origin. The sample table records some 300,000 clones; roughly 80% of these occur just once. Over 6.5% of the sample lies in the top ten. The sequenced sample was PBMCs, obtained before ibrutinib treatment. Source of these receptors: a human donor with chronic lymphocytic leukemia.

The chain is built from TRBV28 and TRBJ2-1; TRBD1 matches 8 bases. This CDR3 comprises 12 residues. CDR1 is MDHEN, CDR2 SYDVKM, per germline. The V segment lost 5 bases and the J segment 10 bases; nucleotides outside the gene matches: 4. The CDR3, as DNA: TGTGCCAGCAGTAGACGACAGGGGGAGCAGTTCTTC. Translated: CASSRRQGEQFF.

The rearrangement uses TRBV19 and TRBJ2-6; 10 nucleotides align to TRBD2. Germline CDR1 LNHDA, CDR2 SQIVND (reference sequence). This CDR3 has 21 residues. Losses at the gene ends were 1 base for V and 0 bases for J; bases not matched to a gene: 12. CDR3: CASSIGLAGAFSLSGANVLTF. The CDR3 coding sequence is TGTGCCAGTAGTATAGGGCTAGCGGGAGCGTTTTCTCTCTCTGGGGCCAACGTCCTGACTTTC.

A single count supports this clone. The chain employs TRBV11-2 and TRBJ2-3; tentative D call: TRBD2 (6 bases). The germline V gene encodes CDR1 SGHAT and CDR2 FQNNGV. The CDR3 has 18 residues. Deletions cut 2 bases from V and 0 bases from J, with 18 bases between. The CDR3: CASSLRISSGWSTDTQYF. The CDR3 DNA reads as TGTGCCAGCAGCTTAAGGATTTCGAGCGGGTGGAGCACAGATACGCAGTATTTT.

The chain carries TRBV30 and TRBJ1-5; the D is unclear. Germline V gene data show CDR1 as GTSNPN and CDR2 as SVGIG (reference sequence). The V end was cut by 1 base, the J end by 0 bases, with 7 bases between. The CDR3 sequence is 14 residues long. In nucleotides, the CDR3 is TGTGCCTGGAGTGGGGTTTATAGCAATCAGCCCCAGCATTTT. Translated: CAWSGVYSNQPQHF. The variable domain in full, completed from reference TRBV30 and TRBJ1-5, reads SQTIHQWPATLVQPVGSPLSLECTVEGTSNPNLYWYRQAAGRGLQLLFYSVGIGQISSEVPQNLSASRPQDRQFILSSKKLLLSDSGFYLCAWSGVYSNQPQHFGDGTRLSIL.

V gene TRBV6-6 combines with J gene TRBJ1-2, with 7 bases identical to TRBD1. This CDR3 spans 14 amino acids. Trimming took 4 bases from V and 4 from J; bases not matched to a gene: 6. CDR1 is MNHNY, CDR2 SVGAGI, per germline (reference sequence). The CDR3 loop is CASSSKGAPYGYTF. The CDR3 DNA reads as TGTGCCAGCAGTTCAAAGGGGGCCCCCTATGGCTACACCTTC.

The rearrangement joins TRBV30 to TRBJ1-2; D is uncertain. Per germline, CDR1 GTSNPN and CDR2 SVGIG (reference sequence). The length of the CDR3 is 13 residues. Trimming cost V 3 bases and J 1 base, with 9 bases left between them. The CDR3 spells CAWSMRLNYGYTF. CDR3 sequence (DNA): TGTGCCTGGAGCATGAGGCTTAACTATGGCTACACCTTC.

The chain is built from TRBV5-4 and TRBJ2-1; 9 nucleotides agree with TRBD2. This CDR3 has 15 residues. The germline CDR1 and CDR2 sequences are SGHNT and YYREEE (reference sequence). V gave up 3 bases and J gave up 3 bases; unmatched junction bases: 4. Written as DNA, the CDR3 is TGTGCCAGCAGCTCGATAGCGGGAGACTACAATGAGCAGTTCTTC. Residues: CASSSIAGDYNEQFF.